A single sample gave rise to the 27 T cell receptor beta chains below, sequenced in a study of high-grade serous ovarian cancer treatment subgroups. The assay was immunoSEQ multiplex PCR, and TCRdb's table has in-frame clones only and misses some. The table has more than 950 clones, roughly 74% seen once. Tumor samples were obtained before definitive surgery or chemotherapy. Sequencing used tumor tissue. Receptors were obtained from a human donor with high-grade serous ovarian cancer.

The CDR3 reads CASSYQTGTGGTPLHF. The CDR3 bases are TGTGCCAGCTCATACCAGACCGGGACAGGGGGGACACCCCTCCACTTT. The rearrangement uses TRBV18 and TRBJ1-6; 11 bases align to TRBD1. Germline V gives CDR1 KGHSH, CDR2 LQKENI. This CDR3 has 16 residues. The V gene end was trimmed by 5 bases and the J gene end by 11 bases; junction bases not matched to a gene: 11.

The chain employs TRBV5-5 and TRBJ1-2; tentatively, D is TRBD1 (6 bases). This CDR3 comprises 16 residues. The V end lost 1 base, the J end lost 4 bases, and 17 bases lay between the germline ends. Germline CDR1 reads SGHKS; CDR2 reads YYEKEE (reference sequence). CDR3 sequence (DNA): TGTGCCAGCAGCTTGCAGGCAGGGGTTAAGGGCTATGGCTACACCTTC. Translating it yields CASSLQAGVKGYGYTF.

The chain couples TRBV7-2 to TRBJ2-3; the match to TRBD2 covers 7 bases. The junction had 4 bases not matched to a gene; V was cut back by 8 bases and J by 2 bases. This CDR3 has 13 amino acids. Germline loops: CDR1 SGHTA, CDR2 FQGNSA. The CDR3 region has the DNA TGTGCCAGCCTAGCGGAGCTCACAGATACGCAGTATTTT. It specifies CASLAELTDTQYF.

CDR3 sequence (DNA): TGCGCCAGCAGCCAATCGTTAGCGGGGGCCGTTAGCTCCTACAATGAGCAGTTCTTC. Amino acids: CASSQSLAGAVSSYNEQFF. The rearrangement links TRBV4-1 to TRBJ2-1, with 9 bases lining up with TRBD2. J gave up 0 bases and V 2 bases, and 11 bases lay outside the gene matches. The germline CDR1 and CDR2 sequences are MGHRA and YSYEKL. CDR3 length: 19 residues.

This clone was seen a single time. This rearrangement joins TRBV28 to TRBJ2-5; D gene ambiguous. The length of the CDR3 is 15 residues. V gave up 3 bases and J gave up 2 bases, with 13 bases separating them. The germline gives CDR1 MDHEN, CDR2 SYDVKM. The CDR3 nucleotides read TGTGCCAGCAGTTTGTCGACGGCGACTCAAGAGACCCAGTACTTC. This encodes CASSLSTATQETQYF.

CDR3 loop: CASGGQGAGEKLFF. The CDR3 nucleotides are TGTGCCAGCGGAGGACAGGGCGCGGGGGAAAAACTGTTTTTT. V is TRBV6-1 and J is TRBJ1-4; 8 positions match TRBD1. The CDR3 runs to 14 residues. Germline V lookup: CDR1 MNHNS, CDR2 SASEGT. Trimming cost V 8 bases and J 8 bases; bases outside gene matches: 10.

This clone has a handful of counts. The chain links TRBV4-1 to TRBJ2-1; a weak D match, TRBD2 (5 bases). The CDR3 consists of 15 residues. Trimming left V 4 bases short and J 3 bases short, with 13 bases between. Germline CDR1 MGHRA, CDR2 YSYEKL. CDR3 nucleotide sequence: TGCGCCAGCAGCCCCTCGGGATGGGGCTACAATGAGCAGTTCTTC. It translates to CASSPSGWGYNEQFF.

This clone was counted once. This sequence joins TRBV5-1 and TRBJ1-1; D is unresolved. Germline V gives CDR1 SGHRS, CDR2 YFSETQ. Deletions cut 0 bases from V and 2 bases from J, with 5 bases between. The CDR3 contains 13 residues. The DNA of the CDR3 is TGCGCCAGCAGCTTGGGGACTAACACTGAAGCTTTCTTT. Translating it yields CASSLGTNTEAFF.

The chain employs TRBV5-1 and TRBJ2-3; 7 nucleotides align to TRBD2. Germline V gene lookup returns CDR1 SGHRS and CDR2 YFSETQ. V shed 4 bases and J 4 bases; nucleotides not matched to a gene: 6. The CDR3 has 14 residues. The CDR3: CASSTGLDADTQYF. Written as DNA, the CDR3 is TGCGCCAGCAGCACTGGACTAGACGCAGATACGCAGTATTTT.

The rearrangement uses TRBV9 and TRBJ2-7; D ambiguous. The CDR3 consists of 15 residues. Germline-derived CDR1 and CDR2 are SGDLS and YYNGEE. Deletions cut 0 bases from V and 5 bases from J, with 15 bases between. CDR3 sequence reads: CASSVDVLPSDEQYF. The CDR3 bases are TGTGCCAGCAGCGTAGATGTCCTTCCTTCGGACGAGCAGTACTTC.

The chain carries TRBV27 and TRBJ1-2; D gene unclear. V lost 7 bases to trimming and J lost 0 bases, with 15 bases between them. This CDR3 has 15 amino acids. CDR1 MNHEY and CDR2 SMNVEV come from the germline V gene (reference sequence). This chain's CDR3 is CASKLGRSANYGYTF. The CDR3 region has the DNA TGTGCCAGCAAACTCGGACGGTCAGCTAACTATGGCTACACCTTC.

CDR3 sequence (DNA): TGCGCCAGCAGCCAAGACAGGGGTAGCAATCAGCCCCAGCATTTT. It translates to CASSQDRGSNQPQHF. The V and J genes are TRBV4-3 and TRBJ1-5, with a tentative D call TRBD1 (6 bases). Germline loops: CDR1 LGHNA, CDR2 YSLEER. V lost 0 bases to trimming and J lost 0 bases, with 6 bases between them. The CDR3 has 15 residues.

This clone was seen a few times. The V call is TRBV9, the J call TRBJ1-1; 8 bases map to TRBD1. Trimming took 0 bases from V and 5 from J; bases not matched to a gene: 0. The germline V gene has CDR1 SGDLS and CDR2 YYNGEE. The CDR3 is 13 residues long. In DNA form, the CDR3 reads TGTGCCAGCAGCGTAGGGACAGGGACTGAAGCTTTCTTT. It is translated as CASSVGTGTEAFF.

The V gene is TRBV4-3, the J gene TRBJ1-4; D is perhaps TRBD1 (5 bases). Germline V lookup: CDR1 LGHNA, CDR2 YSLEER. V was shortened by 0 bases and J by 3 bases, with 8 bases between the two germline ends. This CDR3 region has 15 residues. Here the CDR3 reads CASSQDRGPNEKLFF. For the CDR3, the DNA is TGCGCCAGCAGCCAAGATAGGGGACCTAATGAAAAACTGTTTTTT.

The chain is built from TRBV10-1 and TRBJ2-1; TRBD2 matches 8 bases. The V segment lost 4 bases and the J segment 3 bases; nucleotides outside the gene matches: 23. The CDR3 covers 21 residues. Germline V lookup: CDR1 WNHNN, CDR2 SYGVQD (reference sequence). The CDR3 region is CASSGVAPGKPTSGGYNEQFF. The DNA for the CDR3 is TGCGCCAGCAGTGGTGTAGCCCCTGGGAAACCCACCAGCGGGGGCTACAATGAGCAGTTCTTC.

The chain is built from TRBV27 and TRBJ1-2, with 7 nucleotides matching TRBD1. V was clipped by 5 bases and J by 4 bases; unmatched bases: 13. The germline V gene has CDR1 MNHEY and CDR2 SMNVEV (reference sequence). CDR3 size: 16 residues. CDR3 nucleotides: TGTGCCAGCAGTCGGAGTACAGGGGTTAGGGGCTATGGCTACACCTTC. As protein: CASSRSTGVRGYGYTF.

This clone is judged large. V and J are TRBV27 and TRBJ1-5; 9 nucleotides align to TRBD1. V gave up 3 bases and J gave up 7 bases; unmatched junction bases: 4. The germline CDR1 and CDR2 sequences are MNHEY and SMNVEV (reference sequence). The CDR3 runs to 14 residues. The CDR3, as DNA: TGTGCCAGCAGTTTGGACAGGGGAAGCCAGCCCCAGCATTTT. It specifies CASSLDRGSQPQHF.

CDR3 DNA: TGTGCCAGCTCACGCGACACAGATACGCAGTATTTT. Translating gives CASSRDTDTQYF. V usage is TRBV18 and J usage is TRBJ2-3; D is unresolved. V lost 4 bases, J lost 2 bases, and 4 bases lay in between. Per germline, CDR1 KGHSH and CDR2 LQKENI. The CDR3 length is 12 residues.

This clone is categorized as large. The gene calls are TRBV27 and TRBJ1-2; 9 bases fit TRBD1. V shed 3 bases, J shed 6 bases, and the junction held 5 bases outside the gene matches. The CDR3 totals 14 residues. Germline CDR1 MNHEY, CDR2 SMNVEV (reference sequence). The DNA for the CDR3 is TGTGCCAGCAGTTTGGTAGGACAGGGGAATGGCTACACCTTC. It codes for CASSLVGQGNGYTF.

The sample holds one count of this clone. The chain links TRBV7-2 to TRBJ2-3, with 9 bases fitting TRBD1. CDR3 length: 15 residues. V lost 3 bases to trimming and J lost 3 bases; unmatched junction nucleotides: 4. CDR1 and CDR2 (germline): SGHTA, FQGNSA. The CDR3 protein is CASSFVTGGTDTQYF. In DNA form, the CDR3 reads TGTGCCAGCAGCTTTGTGACAGGGGGAACAGATACGCAGTATTTT.

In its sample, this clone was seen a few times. The CDR3 here is CASLGWGLDYGYTF. DNA of the CDR3: TGTGCCAGCCTGGGTTGGGGTCTGGACTATGGCTACACCTTC. This chain joins TRBV6-1 and TRBJ1-2; no definite D call. V was pared by 8 bases and J by 3 bases, with 16 bases between. CDR3 length: 14 residues. The germline V gene has CDR1 MNHNS and CDR2 SASEGT.

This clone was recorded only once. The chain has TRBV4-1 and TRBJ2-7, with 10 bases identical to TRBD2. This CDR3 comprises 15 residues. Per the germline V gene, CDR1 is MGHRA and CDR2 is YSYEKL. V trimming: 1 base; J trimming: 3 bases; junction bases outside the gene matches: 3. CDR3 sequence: CASSQVLAGGYEQYF. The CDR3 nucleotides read TGCGCCAGCAGCCAAGTGTTAGCGGGAGGCTACGAGCAGTACTTC.

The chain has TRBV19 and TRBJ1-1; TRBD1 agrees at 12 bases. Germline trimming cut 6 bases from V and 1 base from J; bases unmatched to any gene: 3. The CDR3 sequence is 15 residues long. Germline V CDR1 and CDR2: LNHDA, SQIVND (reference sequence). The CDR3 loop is CASSGTGGSNTEAFF. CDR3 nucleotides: TGTGCCAGTAGCGGGACAGGGGGCTCGAACACTGAAGCTTTCTTT.

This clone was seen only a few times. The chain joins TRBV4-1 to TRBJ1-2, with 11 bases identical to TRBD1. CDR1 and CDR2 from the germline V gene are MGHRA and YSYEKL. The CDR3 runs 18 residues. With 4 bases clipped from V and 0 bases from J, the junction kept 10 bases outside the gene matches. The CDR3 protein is CASSPLLGQGGTNYGYTF. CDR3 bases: TGCGCCAGCAGCCCGCTCTTGGGACAGGGGGGAACTAACTATGGCTACACCTTC.

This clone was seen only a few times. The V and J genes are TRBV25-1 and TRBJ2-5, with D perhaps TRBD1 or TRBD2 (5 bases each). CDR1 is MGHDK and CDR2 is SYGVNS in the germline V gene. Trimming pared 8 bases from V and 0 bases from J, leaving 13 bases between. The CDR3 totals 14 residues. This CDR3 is CASAERGHQETQYF. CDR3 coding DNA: TGTGCCAGCGCCGAGAGGGGTCACCAAGAGACCCAGTACTTC.

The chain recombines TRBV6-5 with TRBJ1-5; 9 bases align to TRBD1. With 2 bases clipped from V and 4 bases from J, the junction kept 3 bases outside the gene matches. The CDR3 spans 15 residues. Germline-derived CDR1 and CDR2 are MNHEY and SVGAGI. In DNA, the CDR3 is TGTGCCAGCAGTTACAGGACAGGGGAAAATCAGCCCCAGCATTTT. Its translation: CASSYRTGENQPQHF.

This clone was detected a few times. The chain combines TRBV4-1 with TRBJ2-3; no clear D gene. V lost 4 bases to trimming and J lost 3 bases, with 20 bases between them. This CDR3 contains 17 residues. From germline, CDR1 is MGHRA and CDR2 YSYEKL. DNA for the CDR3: TGCGCCAGCAGCCCCCGCGACCGGACCCCGGAGACAGATACGCAGTATTTT. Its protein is CASSPRDRTPETDTQYF.